This TCR beta chain was retrieved from a study of blood T cell repertoires in COVID-19. Study background: Italy, Spain and the United States were the sources of the convalescent and acute COVID-19 samples. Sources were T cells, B-cell-depleted T cells, or PBMCs; the material itself was cDNA or gDNA.

Clones were sequenced by immunoSEQ multiplex PCR, and TCRdb holds only the in-frame ones, with some missing. The table has around 170,000 clones, approximately 74% seen once. CDR3 length: 16 residues. CDR1 is LGHNA, CDR2 YNFKEQ, per germline. Losses at the gene ends were 2 bases for V and 7 bases for J; bases not matched to a gene: 7. What was sequenced was peripheral blood. The receptor's source is an elderly woman with acute or convalescent COVID-19. The chain employs TRBV4-2 and TRBJ2-1; 11 nucleotides align to TRBD2. Written as DNA, the CDR3 is TGTGCCAGCAGCCAAAGGGGGCGGACTAGCGGGAATGAGCAGTTCTTC. Its translation is CASSQRGRTSGNEQFF.